This is a list of T cell receptor beta chains from one sample in a study of CD4 T cells in relation to SARS-CoV-2 and coronaviruses. Their specific antigens are unknown. TCRdb's table, derived via immunoSEQ multiplex PCR, lists solely in-frame clones and lacks some. The sample carries around 18,000 clones, 60% to 80% recorded once. Sample: CD4+ T cells from PBMCs, cultured in vitro. These receptors all stem from a human donor in good health. Both conserved end residues are part of each CDR3.

TRBJ1-1	TRBV20-1	CSASTNMNTEAFF
TRBJ2-7	TRBV11-2	CASRVSGSYEQYF
TRBJ1-5	TRBV5-1	CASSLDGDSNQPQHF
TRBJ2-5	TRBV5-1	CASSSDRQETQYF
TRBJ1-2	TRBV6-4	CASSPRVFSVSGYTF
TRBJ1-1	TRBV2	CASSRTPGQGAEAFF
TRBJ2-7	TRBV7-9	CASSSLGGKDYEQYF
TRBJ2-5	TRBV2	CASRARLIQGLKETQYF
TRBJ2-5	TRBV6-4	CASSDVWGAETQYF
TRBJ1-1	TRBV18	CASSPIDRVEAFF
TRBJ2-5	TRBV2	CASSRVQETQYF
TRBJ1-2	TRBV7-3	CASSLSGTGRYGYTF
TRBJ1-2	TRBV3-1/TRBV3-2	CASSQEGNNLLNYGYTF
TRBJ2-1	TRBV15	CATSVVSGAGEQFF
TRBJ2-7	TRBV13	CASSFGAGVYEQYF
TRBJ2-6	TRBV19	CASSITGSGANVLTF
TRBJ2-5	TRBV10-3	CATQSERQETQYF
TRBJ1-5	TRBV12-2	CASRRSRDNISNQPQHF
TRBJ2-7	TRBV28	CASSPLGTGGDEQYF
TRBJ2-5	TRBV30	CAWGLTSFGTQYF
TRBJ2-5	TRBV5-1	CASSLRETQYF
TRBJ1-3	TRBV24-1	CATRAKGVRRNTIYF
TRBJ1-3	TRBV7-9	CASSTMTVPNTIYF
TRBJ2-6	TRBV7-9	CASSLGALSAGANVLTF
TRBJ2-1	TRBV5-4	CASSLVGRLNEQFF
TRBJ2-3	TRBV3-1/TRBV3-2	CASSQGFSAYTQYF
TRBJ1-4	TRBV24-1	CATSDPGQGIEKLFF
TRBJ1-5	TRBV19	CASSMWRDQPQHF